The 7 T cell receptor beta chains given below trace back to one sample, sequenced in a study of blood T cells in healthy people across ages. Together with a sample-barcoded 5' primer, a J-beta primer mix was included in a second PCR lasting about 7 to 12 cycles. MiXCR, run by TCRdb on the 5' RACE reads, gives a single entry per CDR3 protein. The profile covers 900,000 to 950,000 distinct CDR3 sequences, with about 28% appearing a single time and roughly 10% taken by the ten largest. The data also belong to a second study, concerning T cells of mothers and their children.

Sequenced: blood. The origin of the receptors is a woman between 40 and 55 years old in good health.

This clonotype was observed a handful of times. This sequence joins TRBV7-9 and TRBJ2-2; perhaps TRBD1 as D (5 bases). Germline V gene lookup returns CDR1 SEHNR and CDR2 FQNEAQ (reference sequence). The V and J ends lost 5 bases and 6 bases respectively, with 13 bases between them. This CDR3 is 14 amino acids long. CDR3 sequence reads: CASSPRQGPGELFF. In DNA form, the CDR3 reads TGTGCCAGCAGCCCGAGGCAGGGCCCCGGGGAGCTGTTTTTT.

The CDR3 region is CASSQDVKGIPANNSPLHF. DNA for the CDR3: TGCGCCAGCAGCCAAGATGTAAAGGGGATCCCCGCGAATAATTCACCCCTCCACTTT. The rearrangement links TRBV4-3 to TRBJ1-6; D is perhaps TRBD1 (5 bases). The CDR3 totals 19 residues. From germline, CDR1 is LGHNA and CDR2 YSLEER. V was cut by 0 bases and J by 5 bases, with 20 bases left in between.

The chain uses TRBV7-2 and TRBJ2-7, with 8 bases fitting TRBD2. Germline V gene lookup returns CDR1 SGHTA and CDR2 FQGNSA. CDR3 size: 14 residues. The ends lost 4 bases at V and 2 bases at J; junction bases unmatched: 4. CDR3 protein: CASSSSGSPYEQYF. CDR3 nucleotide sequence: TGTGCCAGCAGCTCTAGCGGGTCACCCTACGAGCAGTACTTC. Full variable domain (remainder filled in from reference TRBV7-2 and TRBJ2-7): GAGVSQSPSNKVTEKGKDVELRCDPISGHTALYWYRQSLGQGLEFLIYFQGNSAPDKSGLPSDRFSAERTGGSVSTLTIQRTQQEDSAVYLCASSSSGSPYEQYFGPGTRLTVT.

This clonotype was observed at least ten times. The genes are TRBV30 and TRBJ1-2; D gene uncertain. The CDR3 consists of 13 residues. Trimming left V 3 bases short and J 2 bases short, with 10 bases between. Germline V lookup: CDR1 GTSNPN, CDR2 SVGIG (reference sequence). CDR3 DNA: TGTGCCTGGAGCGAAGGACGGAACTATGGCTACACCTTC. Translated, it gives CAWSEGRNYGYTF.

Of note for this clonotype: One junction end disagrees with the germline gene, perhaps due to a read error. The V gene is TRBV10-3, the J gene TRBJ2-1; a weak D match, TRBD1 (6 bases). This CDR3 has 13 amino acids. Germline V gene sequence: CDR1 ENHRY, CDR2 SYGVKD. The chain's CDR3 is CALSRTVGNEQFF. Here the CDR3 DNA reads TGTGCCCTCAGTCGGACAGTAGGAAATGAGCAGTTCTTC.

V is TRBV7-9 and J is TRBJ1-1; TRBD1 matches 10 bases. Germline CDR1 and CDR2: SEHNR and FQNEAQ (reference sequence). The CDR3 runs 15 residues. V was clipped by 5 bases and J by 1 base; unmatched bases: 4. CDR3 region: CASSGRDRGNTEAFF. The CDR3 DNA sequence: TGTGCCAGCAGCGGAAGGGACAGGGGGAACACTGAAGCTTTCTTT. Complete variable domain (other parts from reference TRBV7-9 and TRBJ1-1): DTGVSQNPRHKITKRGQNVTFRCDPISEHNRLYWYRQTLGQGPEFLTYFQNEAQLEKSRLLSDRFSAERPKGSFSTLEIQRTEQGDSAMYLCASSGRDRGNTEAFFGQGTRLTVV.

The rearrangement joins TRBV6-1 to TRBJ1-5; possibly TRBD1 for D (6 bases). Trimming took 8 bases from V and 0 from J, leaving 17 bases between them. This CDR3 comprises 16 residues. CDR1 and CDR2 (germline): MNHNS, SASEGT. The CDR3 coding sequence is TGTGCCAGCTCCAGGATGGGGGCATTTAGCAATCAGCCCCAGCATTTT. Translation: CASSRMGAFSNQPQHF.